The rows below give T cell receptor beta chains drawn from one sample of a study of post-analysis software for immune sequencing data. MiXCR, applied by TCRdb to the PCR reads, yields one record per CDR3 protein. Counted here are about 760,000 distinct CDR3 sequences, roughly 29% occurring once; the ten biggest clones make up roughly 0.54%. The material sequenced was blood. The source of these receptors is a girl between 10 and 17 years old with multiple sclerosis. Both conserved end residues are part of each CDR3. Fields, in order: CDR3 DNA, CDR3 protein, clone size, J gene, D gene, V gene. The D gene is left open where the match is weak. Part of the rows lack a size; the others show once, few, many or a class for expanded clones.

TGCAGTGCTAGAGATCTCCTAGCGGGAGACTACGAGCAGTACTTC CSARDLLAGDYEQYF few TRBJ2-7 TRBD2 TRBV20-1
TGTGCCAGTAGTATAGATGGCACAGATACGCAGTATTTT CASSIDGTDTQYF few TRBJ2-3 - TRBV19
TGTGCTAGTGGTTTTAGGGACTACGAGCAGTACTTC CASGFRDYEQYF - TRBJ2-7 - TRBV12-5
TGTGCCAGCAGTGAAGTCGACAGTGACACCGGGGAGCTGTTTTTT CASSEVDSDTGELFF - TRBJ2-2 - TRBV2
TGCGCCAGCAGCCCATTTCTAGCTTCCAAAAACATTCAGTACTTC CASSPFLASKNIQYF few TRBJ2-4 - TRBV5-1
TGCAGTACTAGATGGCAGCCCAATCAGCCCCAGCATTTT CSTRWQPNQPQHF - TRBJ1-5 - TRBV20-1
TGTGCCAGCAGCTTAATCTTCCGGGACATACTCTCCTACAATGAGCAGTTCTTC CASSLIFRDILSYNEQFF - TRBJ2-1 - TRBV7-2
TGTGCCAGCAGCCGAAGGGGTACAGGGGTATCGGAAAAACTGTTTTTT CASSRRGTGVSEKLFF - TRBJ1-4 TRBD1 TRBV7-2
TGTGCCAGCAGTTTGTCGCAGGGCGCAGGGGGAGAGACCCAGTACTTC CASSLSQGAGGETQYF - TRBJ2-5 TRBD1 TRBV28
TGCAGTGCTAGAATCCAGGGGGCGCGGGAGACCCAGTACTTC CSARIQGARETQYF - TRBJ2-5 TRBD1 TRBV20-1
TGCGCCAGCAGCCAAGGCACAGAAACTTGGACTGAAGCTTTCTTT CASSQGTETWTEAFF - TRBJ1-1 - TRBV4-1
TGCAGCGCCGCGGACAGCACAGATACGCAGTATTTT CSAADSTDTQYF - TRBJ2-3 - TRBV20-1
TGCAGTGCTAGCCCCGACTCCCGTCTTTCCTACGAGCAGTACTTC CSASPDSRLSYEQYF few TRBJ2-7 - TRBV20-1
TGCGCCAGCAGCCCGGACAGGGTAGGCGGCTACACCTTC CASSPDRVGGYTF many TRBJ1-2 TRBD1 TRBV10-2
TGTGCCAGCAGTTCCTCCTATGGCTACACCTTC CASSSSYGYTF - TRBJ1-2 - TRBV6-5
TGTGCCAGCAGCGTAGTGGGGGGGTCTGGTGAGCAGTTCTTC CASSVVGGSGEQFF once TRBJ2-1 TRBD2 TRBV9
TGTGCCAGCAGTATGCAATGGATGAGCGATACGCAGTATTTT CASSMQWMSDTQYF few TRBJ2-3 - TRBV6-4
TGTGCCAGCAGCGTAGGGGCAGGGTCGAACACTGAAGCTTTCTTT CASSVGAGSNTEAFF - TRBJ1-1 - TRBV9
TGTGCCATCAGCCCGACTAGCGGGGTGGGGGAGACCCAGTACTTC CAISPTSGVGETQYF many TRBJ2-5 TRBD2 TRBV10-3
TGTGCCAGCTCACCCTTTGAAGGGCACGAGCAGTACTTC CASSPFEGHEQYF - TRBJ2-7 - TRBV18
TGTGCCAGCCAGATAGCGGGGGGTAAGAATGAGCAGTTCTTC CASQIAGGKNEQFF - TRBJ2-1 TRBD2 TRBV27
TGCAGTTCACGAGGACAGGGGGCAGGTGGCTACACCTTC CSSRGQGAGGYTF - TRBJ1-2 TRBD1 TRBV20-1
TGCAGTGCTCCCCCCTCGCGGGAGCAAGAGACCCAGTACTTC CSAPPSREQETQYF many TRBJ2-5 TRBD2 TRBV20-1
TGCAGTGCGGGCGGGGGGGGTACTGTCAATCAGCCCCAGCATTTT CSAGGGGTVNQPQHF - TRBJ1-5 - TRBV20-1
TGTGCCAGCTCCCTAGCGGGAGTTAGGGACGAGCAGTACTTC CASSLAGVRDEQYF - TRBJ2-7 TRBD2 TRBV18
TGTGCCAGCAGTGCAACAGGGAGGAATCAGCCCCAGCATTTT CASSATGRNQPQHF few TRBJ1-5 - TRBV6-1
TGTGCCAGCAGTGGATCCATACGTACGAGGAAGGGGGCTTACGAGCAGTACTTC CASSGSIRTRKGAYEQYF - TRBJ2-7 TRBD1 TRBV6-2/TRBV6-3
TGCGCCAGCAGCCAAGAAGGCCAGCCACATCAGCCCCAGCATTTT CASSQEGQPHQPQHF - TRBJ1-5 - TRBV4-3